This is a list of T cell receptor beta chains from one sample in a study of response to subunit inactivated influenza vaccine. Each CDR3 protein is one row after TCRdb ran MiXCR on the RT-PCR reads. The data show 500,000 to 550,000 distinct CDR3 sequences, with under 8.5% seen just once and 13% held by the top ten. Sequenced material: PBMCs from blood, taken less than 30 months after vaccination. These receptors all come from a man aged 45-69 years who received an inactivated influenza vaccine. Both conserved end residues are part of each CDR3. D genes are given only for firm matches. For some rows the clone size is stated as once, few or many, or as a class when expanded; others skip it.

CDR3aa | CDR3nt | d_gene | v_gene | abundance | j_gene
CASSSGQGRNEQYF | TGTGCCAGCAGCTCGGGACAGGGGCGAAACGAGCAGTACTTC | TRBD1 | TRBV6-1 | many | TRBJ2-7
CASSHPSNTEAFF | TGCGCCAGCAGCCATCCTTCCAACACTGAAGCTTTCTTT | NA | TRBV4-1 | NA | TRBJ1-1
CSVEAGLAESYNEQFF | TGCAGCGTTGAAGCGGGACTAGCGGAATCCTACAATGAGCAGTTCTTC | TRBD2 | TRBV29-1 | many | TRBJ2-1
CASSQDPTFYEQYF | TGCGCCAGCAGCCAAGATCCCACTTTTTACGAGCAGTACTTC | NA | TRBV4-3 | few | TRBJ2-7
CASSYGEISGGYEQYF | TGTGCCAGCAGTTACGGCGAGATCAGCGGGGGTTACGAGCAGTACTTC | TRBD2 | TRBV6-5 | NA | TRBJ2-7
CSARTIPGQEYNEQFF | TGCAGTGCTAGAACAATCCCGGGACAGGAGTACAATGAGCAGTTCTTC | TRBD1 | TRBV20-1 | few | TRBJ2-1
CASSLAWASGAYNEQFF | TGTGCCAGCAGCTTAGCGTGGGCTAGCGGAGCTTACAATGAGCAGTTCTTC | TRBD2 | TRBV7-2 | many | TRBJ2-1
CASSQSPNTGELFF | TGCGCCAGCAGCCAAAGTCCGAACACCGGGGAGCTGTTTTTT | NA | TRBV4-1 | few | TRBJ2-2
CASSLFLLAGGLNEQFF | TGTGCCAGCAGCTTGTTCTTACTAGCGGGGGGGCTGAATGAGCAGTTCTTC | TRBD2 | TRBV5-6 | few | TRBJ2-1
CASSQERPWSLEKQYF | TGTGCCAGCAGTCAAGAAAGGCCCTGGTCCCTCGAGAAGCAGTACTTC | NA | TRBV3-1 | few | TRBJ2-7
CASSPQHPPFNSPLHF | TGTGCCAGCAGCCCGCAGCACCCTCCTTTTAATTCACCCCTCCACTTT | NA | TRBV7-2 | few | TRBJ1-6
CASSPLGGRNQPQHF | TGTGCCAGCAGCCCTTTGGGGGGTCGAAATCAGCCCCAGCATTTT | NA | TRBV3-1 | NA | TRBJ1-5
CAISDSTLAGTYEQYF | TGTGCCATCAGTGATTCGACCCTAGCGGGAACCTACGAGCAGTACTTC | TRBD2 | TRBV10-3 | NA | TRBJ2-7
CATSDSGTGSYEQYF | TGTGCCACCAGTGACTCCGGGACAGGGTCCTACGAGCAGTACTTC | TRBD1 | TRBV24-1 | few | TRBJ2-7
CSASGTGRNYNEQFF | TGCAGTGCCTCGGGGACAGGGCGTAACTACAATGAGCAGTTCTTC | TRBD1 | TRBV20-1 | NA | TRBJ2-1
CAVTGATNEKLFF | TGTGCCGTTACAGGAGCAACTAATGAAAAACTGTTTTTT | NA | TRBV7-9 | many | TRBJ1-4
CASRPPGWDTEAFF | TGTGCCAGCAGACCCCCGGGTTGGGACACTGAAGCTTTCTTT | NA | TRBV12-3/TRBV12-4 | few | TRBJ1-1
CASSFQRESREQYF | TGTGCCAGCAGCTTTCAGCGGGAGTCTCGGGAGCAGTACTTC | TRBD2 | TRBV7-2 | NA | TRBJ2-7
CASSFGGDRALRPQHF | TGTGCCAGCAGCTTCGGGGGGGACAGGGCTTTGCGGCCCCAGCATTTT | TRBD1 | TRBV12-3/TRBV12-4 | many | TRBJ1-5
CASSMGQRINQPQHF | TGTGCCAGCAGTATGGGACAGAGGATTAATCAGCCCCAGCATTTT | TRBD1 | TRBV12-3/TRBV12-4 | few | TRBJ1-5
CASSLDPGTRPQHF | TGTGCCAGCAGCTTGGACCCAGGTACGCGGCCCCAGCATTTT | NA | TRBV5-5 | many | TRBJ1-5
CASKSRPYNSPLHF | TGTGCCAGCAAATCAAGGCCCTATAATTCACCCCTCCACTTT | NA | TRBV28 | few | TRBJ1-6
CSASRLAGTYEQYF | TGCAGTGCTAGCCGACTAGCGGGAACCTACGAGCAGTACTTC | TRBD2 | TRBV20-1 | NA | TRBJ2-7
CASRPTGKGTEAFF | TGTGCCAGCAGACCGACAGGGAAGGGCACTGAAGCTTTCTTT | TRBD1 | TRBV12-3/TRBV12-4 | few | TRBJ1-1